What follows are 30 T cell receptor beta chains derived from one specimen sequenced in a study of PD-L1 blockade in urothelial cancer. Generated by immunoSEQ multiplex PCR, the TCRdb table keeps only in-frame clones and is missing some. Of 30,000 or so clones in the sample, around 83% were seen once. Sample: PBMCs, taken around atezolizumab (anti-PD-L1) treatment. The receptors originated from a man in his sixties with urothelial cancer.

V usage is TRBV11-2 and J usage is TRBJ2-7; D perhaps matches TRBD1 (6 bases). V gave up 2 bases and J gave up 5 bases, with 19 bases separating them. The CDR3 spans 16 residues. Looked up from germline, CDR1 is SGHAT and CDR2 is FQNNGV. The CDR3 coding sequence is TGTGCCAGCAGCTTATTCGGGACACCCATCCAGGACGAGCAGTACTTC. Amino acids: CASSLFGTPIQDEQYF.

This clone turned up a few times. V and J are TRBV30 and TRBJ1-5, with TRBD1 matching 9 bases. Germline V gene sequence: CDR1 GTSNPN, CDR2 SVGIG (reference sequence). The CDR3 loop spans 14 amino acids. V shed 3 bases and J 6 bases; nucleotides not matched to a gene: 6. The CDR3 nucleotides read TGTGCCTGGAGAACCGGGACAGGGAGTCAGCCCCAGCATTTT. Amino acids: CAWRTGTGSQPQHF. Combining the CDR3 with reference TRBV30 and TRBJ1-5 gives the whole variable domain SQTIHQWPATLVQPVGSPLSLECTVEGTSNPNLYWYRQAAGRGLQLLFYSVGIGQISSEVPQNLSASRPQDRQFILSSKKLLLSDSGFYLCAWRTGTGSQPQHFGDGTRLSIL.

The chain uses TRBV18 and TRBJ2-1; 8 nucleotides line up with TRBD1. The germline V gene encodes CDR1 KGHSH and CDR2 LQKENI. V was pared by 3 bases and J by 4 bases, with 5 bases of the junction left unmatched. This CDR3 region has 15 residues. The CDR3 loop reads CASSPRDRSYNEQFF. Here the CDR3 DNA reads TGTGCCAGCTCACCTCGGGACAGGTCGTACAATGAGCAGTTCTTC.

This rearrangement joins TRBV5-1 to TRBJ2-2; the D gene is possibly TRBD2 (5 bases). The germline V gene has CDR1 SGHRS and CDR2 YFSETQ. This CDR3 region has 16 residues. The ends were cut back, 4 bases at V and 1 base at J, with 14 bases in the middle. The CDR3 DNA reads as TGCGCCAGCAGCCCCAGGCCCCGGGGGAACACCGGGGAGCTGTTTTTT. It specifies CASSPRPRGNTGELFF.

This clone came up once. V usage is TRBV6-5 and J usage is TRBJ2-7, with 9 positions matching TRBD1. CDR1 and CDR2 (germline): MNHEY, SVGAGI. The trim removed 6 bases at V and 5 bases at J, leaving 11 bases unmatched. The CDR3 consists of 15 residues. CDR3 amino acids: CASRSTGTGFDEQYF. The CDR3 nucleotides are TGTGCCAGCAGATCCACCGGGACAGGGTTCGACGAGCAGTACTTC.

The chain is built from TRBV18 and TRBJ2-7; 7 bases are shared with TRBD2. CDR1 KGHSH and CDR2 LQKENI come from the germline V gene. Losses at the gene ends were 3 bases for V and 3 bases for J; bases not matched to a gene: 8. This CDR3 region has 15 residues. CDR3 protein: CASSPAEGRDYEQYF. The CDR3 DNA reads TGTGCCAGCTCACCCGCGGAGGGGAGGGACTACGAGCAGTACTTC.

The V call is TRBV4-3, the J call TRBJ2-3; TRBD2 aligns across 9 bases. The germline gives CDR1 LGHNA, CDR2 YSLEER. The length of the CDR3 is 18 residues. The ends lost 0 bases at V and 6 bases at J; junction bases unmatched: 13. The CDR3 DNA reads as TGCGCCAGCAGCCAAGAAACTTCGCTAGCGGGGTGGGCTGATACGCAGTATTTT. Encoded protein: CASSQETSLAGWADTQYF.

This chain joins TRBV9 and TRBJ2-3, with TRBD2 matching over 7 bases. Per germline, CDR1 SGDLS and CDR2 YYNGEE. V dropped 7 bases and J dropped 8; count of bases not matched to a gene: 7. The CDR3 has 12 amino acids. The CDR3 nucleotides read TGTGCCAGCGGTGAGCGGGATGGTACGCAGTATTTT. Its translation: CASGERDGTQYF.

The gene calls are TRBV7-9 and TRBJ2-1, with 12 bases identical to TRBD2. This CDR3 contains 19 residues. Germline V gives CDR1 SEHNR, CDR2 FQNEAQ (reference sequence). V lost 5 bases and J lost 3; bases outside the gene matches: 14. The CDR3 reads CASSPGGLAGGWGYNEQFF. Written as DNA, the CDR3 is TGTGCCAGCAGCCCCGGCGGGCTAGCGGGAGGGTGGGGCTACAATGAGCAGTTCTTC.

The chain combines TRBV5-1 with TRBJ1-2, with 7 bases matching TRBD1. Germline V gives CDR1 SGHRS, CDR2 YFSETQ. The CDR3 is made up of 13 amino acids. With V trimmed by 4 bases and J by 8 bases, 8 bases remained unmatched. CDR3: CASSRDRVGGYTF. The DNA of the CDR3 is TGCGCCAGCAGCCGTGACAGGGTTGGGGGCTACACCTTC.

This chain joins TRBV30 and TRBJ2-1, with TRBD2 matching over 11 bases. With 0 bases clipped from V and 4 bases from J, the junction kept 14 bases outside the gene matches. This CDR3 has 19 residues. Germline V gives CDR1 GTSNPN, CDR2 SVGIG (reference sequence). The CDR3 region has the DNA TGTGCCTGGAGTGTACGAGCTAGCGGGGGGCCAAAAACATACAATGAGCAGTTCTTC. Encoded protein: CAWSVRASGGPKTYNEQFF.

The chain joins TRBV2 to TRBJ2-4; 11 bases line up with TRBD2. Germline V gene data show CDR1 as SNHLY and CDR2 as FYNNEI. This CDR3 comprises 15 residues. V shed 6 bases, J shed 8 bases, and the junction held 9 bases outside the gene matches. CDR3 residues: CASRRLAGRLDIQYF. Written as DNA, the CDR3 is TGTGCCAGCAGGAGACTAGCGGGACGGCTAGACATTCAGTACTTC.

The chain employs TRBV9 and TRBJ1-5; TRBD1 matches at 7 bases. Germline V gene data show CDR1 as SGDLS and CDR2 as YYNGEE. CDR3 size: 15 residues. The V and J ends lost 0 bases and 4 bases, in that order; junction bases with no gene match: 4. The CDR3, as DNA: TGTGCCAGCAGCGTAGATTCGACAGGGAATCAGCCCCAGCATTTT. This codes for CASSVDSTGNQPQHF.

The rearrangement links TRBV7-2 to TRBJ1-5, with TRBD1 matching over 8 bases. The CDR3 length is 15 residues. V lost 6 bases and J lost 1; bases outside the gene matches: 5. In germline, CDR1 is SGHTA, CDR2 FQGNSA. The CDR3 region has the DNA TGTGCCAGCAGAATAACAGGGGGAAGCAATCAGCCCCAGCATTTT. Translation gives CASRITGGSNQPQHF.

Only a few counts were recorded for this clone. The chain joins TRBV15 to TRBJ1-5, with a weak D call TRBD1 (6 bases). This CDR3 spans 13 amino acids. Germline V gives CDR1 LNHNV, CDR2 YYDKDF (reference sequence). V was cut by 4 bases and J by 2 bases, with 6 bases left in between. For the CDR3, the DNA is TGTGCCACCAGCACAGGGGGCAATCAGCCCCAGCATTTT. Translating gives CATSTGGNQPQHF.

The rearrangement links TRBV28 to TRBJ1-1; the D gene is possibly TRBD1 (6 bases). The V gene's germline CDR1 is MDHEN and CDR2 SYDVKM. The CDR3 is 14 residues long. Trimming left V 3 bases short and J 6 bases short, with 14 bases between. CDR3 DNA: TGTGCCAGCAGTTTTACAGGGTCGCGGGCTGAAGCTTTCTTT. Protein product: CASSFTGSRAEAFF.

This chain joins TRBV14 and TRBJ1-5; 9 bases match TRBD1. Germline lookup yields CDR1 SGHDN and CDR2 FVKESK. The V segment lost 1 base and the J segment 3 bases; nucleotides outside the gene matches: 1. This CDR3 spans 15 amino acids. CDR3 region: CASSQGTGANQPQHF. Here the CDR3 DNA reads TGTGCCAGCAGCCAAGGGACAGGGGCCAATCAGCCCCAGCATTTT.

This clone was observed once. This rearrangement joins TRBV10-3 to TRBJ2-7; TRBD1 agrees at 8 bases. Germline CDR1 and CDR2: ENHRY and SYGVKD. The CDR3 spans 17 residues. The V gene end was trimmed by 2 bases and the J gene end by 5 bases; junction bases not matched to a gene: 14. CDR3 bases: TGTGCCATCAGTGAGCCACTAGGGACGGCAGGGGGCCACGAGCAGTACTTC. Amino acids: CAISEPLGTAGGHEQYF.

This clone was detected only once. J is TRBJ1-2 and V is TRBV1. TRBV1 is a pseudogene segment. The CDR3 has 15 amino acids. CDR3 sequence: CTSSQLVPEDYGYTF. CDR3 bases: TGCACCAGCAGCCAACTGGTCCCAGAGGACTATGGCTACACCTTC.

The CDR3 DNA is TGTGCCAGCTCACCGTGGGACTTAAACACAGATACGCAGTATTTT. Translated, it gives CASSPWDLNTDTQYF. V is TRBV18 and J is TRBJ2-3; D is possibly TRBD2 (6 bases). V was shortened by 3 bases and J by 2 bases, with 12 bases between the two germline ends. The CDR3 is made up of 15 amino acids. Germline values: CDR1 KGHSH, CDR2 LQKENI.

This clone has just a few counts. The chain joins TRBV7-6 to TRBJ2-1, with 9 bases fitting TRBD2. The germline gives CDR1 SGHVS, CDR2 FNYEAQ. J gave up 9 bases and V 0 bases, and 6 bases lay outside the gene matches. The CDR3 totals 15 residues. The CDR3 reads CASSLAAGGPFEQFF. DNA of the CDR3: TGTGCCAGCAGCTTAGCGGCGGGAGGGCCTTTTGAGCAGTTCTTC. The full variable domain, its missing parts supplied by reference TRBV7-6 and TRBJ2-1, is GAGVSQSPRYKVTKRGQDVALRCDPISGHVSLYWYRQALGQGPEFLTYFNYEAQQDKSGLPNDRFSAERPEGSISTLTIQRTEQRDSAMYRCASSLAAGGPFEQFFGPGTRLTVL.

The genes are TRBV15 and TRBJ2-7; perhaps TRBD1 as D (5 bases). V was pared by 0 bases and J by 0 bases, with 9 bases between. CDR3 length: 15 residues. CDR1 and CDR2 (germline): LNHNV, YYDKDF (reference sequence). The CDR3 protein is CATSRDLDSSYEQYF. Written as DNA, the CDR3 is TGTGCCACCAGCAGAGATCTAGACAGCTCCTACGAGCAGTACTTC.

V gene TRBV5-1 combines with J gene TRBJ2-1; D unresolved. In germline, CDR1 is SGHRS, CDR2 YFSETQ. Trimming took off 5 bases at V and 6 bases at J, with 18 bases between the two ends. The CDR3 spans 15 residues. CDR3 nucleotide sequence: TGCGCCAGCAGTCTCGAGCCCCGTCCTCGCAATGAGCAGTTCTTC. Protein product: CASSLEPRPRNEQFF.

In its sample, this clone was seen once. The chain carries TRBV9 and TRBJ2-3, with TRBD2 identical over 8 bases. The germline gives CDR1 SGDLS, CDR2 YYNGEE. The CDR3 is 17 residues long. V was clipped by 2 bases and J by 9 bases; unmatched bases: 17. In DNA form, the CDR3 reads TGTGCCAGCAGCGTCCAGGGCAGCGGGGGTGACTCACGAACGCAGTATTTT. The encoded protein is CASSVQGSGGDSRTQYF. Together with reference TRBV9 and TRBJ2-3, the CDR3 gives the full variable domain: DSGVTQTPKHLITATGQRVTLRCSPRSGDLSVYWYQQSLDQGLQFLIQYYNGEERAKGNILERFSAQQFPDLHSELNLSSLELGDSALYFCASSVQGSGGDSRTQYFGPGTRLTVL.

This clone was picked up one time. The V gene is TRBV5-1, the J gene TRBJ2-1; 7 bases are shared with TRBD2. CDR1 and CDR2 from the germline V gene are SGHRS and YFSETQ. The CDR3 loop spans 17 amino acids. Trimming cost V 0 bases and J 1 base; bases outside gene matches: 7. The CDR3 loop reads CASSLASSGFSYNEQFF. DNA of the CDR3: TGCGCCAGCAGCTTGGCGTCTAGCGGATTTTCCTACAATGAGCAGTTCTTC.

The gene calls are TRBV27 and TRBJ2-2; 14 nucleotides align to TRBD2. The CDR3 is 17 amino acids. The germline CDR1 and CDR2 sequences are MNHEY and SMNVEV (reference sequence). Trimming removed 2 bases from V and 8 bases from J; junction bases left unmatched: 7. The CDR3 DNA sequence: TGTGCCAGCAGTTTAGGTCTCGGACTAGCGGGAGGTGGGGAGCTGTTTTTT. Translating it yields CASSLGLGLAGGGELFF.

This rearrangement joins TRBV18 to TRBJ2-1, with D hard to call. The V end lost 4 bases, the J end lost 0 bases, and 10 bases lay between the germline ends. The CDR3 length is 15 residues. The germline V gene has CDR1 KGHSH and CDR2 LQKENI. CDR3 sequence (DNA): TGTGCCAGCTCACTAGCCCAGAGCTCCTACAATGAGCAGTTCTTC. It yields the protein CASSLAQSSYNEQFF.

V is TRBV2 and J is TRBJ1-1; 7 nucleotides line up with TRBD1. The V and J ends lost 5 bases and 1 base, in that order; junction bases with no gene match: 7. From germline, CDR1 is SNHLY and CDR2 FYNNEI. CDR3 size: 15 residues. This chain's CDR3 is CASSSYRGPNTEAFF. The CDR3 DNA follows: TGTGCCAGCAGTTCCTACAGGGGACCGAACACTGAAGCTTTCTTT.

The chain combines TRBV2 with TRBJ2-3; D uncertain. Germline CDR1 reads SNHLY; CDR2 reads FYNNEI. Trimming shortened V by 0 bases and J by 3 bases, and 10 bases separated the two germline ends. The CDR3 length is 15 residues. The CDR3 sequence is CASSEAWARTDTQYF. CDR3 in DNA: TGTGCCAGCAGTGAAGCCTGGGCAAGGACAGATACGCAGTATTTT.

The chain joins TRBV10-3 to TRBJ2-7; D may be TRBD2 (5 bases). Per the germline V gene, CDR1 is ENHRY and CDR2 is SYGVKD. The CDR3 is 15 residues long. Between the trimmed V and J ends, which lost 2 bases and 0 bases, there was a span of 11 bases. In DNA form, the CDR3 reads TGTGCCATCAGTGAGGGTTCCGGGAACTCCTACGAGCAGTACTTC. It yields the protein CAISEGSGNSYEQYF.